This is a list of T cell receptor beta chains from one sample in a study of blood T cell repertoires in COVID-19. Repertoires were generated with immunoSEQ multiplex PCR, while TCRdb's copy carries only in-frame clones and drops some. This sample has about 200,000 clones, with approximately 87% found just once. The sample consisted of peripheral blood. These receptor sequences come from a woman in her 70s with acute or convalescent COVID-19. Both conserved end residues are part of each CDR3. The order of the fields is J gene, clone size, V gene, D gene, CDR3 protein, CDR3 DNA. D genes are given only for firm matches. The size of a clone is reported for some rows only, either as once, few or many, or as a class for expanded clones.

TRBJ2-2,once,TRBV5-1,TRBD2,CASSLALAGVSGELFF,TGCGCCAGCAGCTTGGCTCTAGCGGGAGTATCCGGGGAGCTGTTTTTT
TRBJ2-1,-,TRBV5-1,TRBD2,CASSLGLADSYNEQFF,TGCGCCAGCAGCTTGGGACTAGCGGATTCCTACAATGAGCAGTTCTTC
TRBJ2-2,-,TRBV7-8,-,CASSFLWQSNTGELFF,TGTGCCAGCAGCTTTCTGTGGCAGTCGAACACCGGGGAGCTGTTTTTT
TRBJ1-6,-,TRBV11-3,-,CASSSRGSRNSPLHF,TGTGCCAGCAGCTCGAGGGGGTCTCGCAATTCACCCCTCCACTTT
TRBJ2-2,-,TRBV2,-,CASNIVANTGELFF,TGTGCCAGCAACATTGTCGCGAACACCGGGGAGCTGTTTTTT
TRBJ2-5,few,TRBV5-1,-,CASSFSGVGRETQYF,TGCGCCAGCAGCTTTTCAGGGGTAGGTCGAGAGACCCAGTACTTC
TRBJ2-2,-,TRBV7-2,-,CASSLAISGASNGELFF,TGTGCCAGCAGCTTAGCGATCAGCGGAGCCTCTAACGGGGAGCTGTTTTTT
TRBJ2-2,-,TRBV7-2,-,CASSLIGGFANTGELFF,TGTGCCAGCAGCTTAATTGGGGGGTTCGCGAACACCGGGGAGCTGTTTTTT
TRBJ2-7,-,TRBV7-8,TRBD2,CASSPSTGLASYEQYF,TGTGCCAGCAGCCCTTCCACTGGACTAGCGAGCTACGAGCAGTACTTC
TRBJ2-5,-,TRBV7-2,TRBD2,CASSLAVSGGQETQYF,TGTGCCAGCAGCTTAGCAGTCTCGGGGGGACAAGAGACCCAGTACTTC